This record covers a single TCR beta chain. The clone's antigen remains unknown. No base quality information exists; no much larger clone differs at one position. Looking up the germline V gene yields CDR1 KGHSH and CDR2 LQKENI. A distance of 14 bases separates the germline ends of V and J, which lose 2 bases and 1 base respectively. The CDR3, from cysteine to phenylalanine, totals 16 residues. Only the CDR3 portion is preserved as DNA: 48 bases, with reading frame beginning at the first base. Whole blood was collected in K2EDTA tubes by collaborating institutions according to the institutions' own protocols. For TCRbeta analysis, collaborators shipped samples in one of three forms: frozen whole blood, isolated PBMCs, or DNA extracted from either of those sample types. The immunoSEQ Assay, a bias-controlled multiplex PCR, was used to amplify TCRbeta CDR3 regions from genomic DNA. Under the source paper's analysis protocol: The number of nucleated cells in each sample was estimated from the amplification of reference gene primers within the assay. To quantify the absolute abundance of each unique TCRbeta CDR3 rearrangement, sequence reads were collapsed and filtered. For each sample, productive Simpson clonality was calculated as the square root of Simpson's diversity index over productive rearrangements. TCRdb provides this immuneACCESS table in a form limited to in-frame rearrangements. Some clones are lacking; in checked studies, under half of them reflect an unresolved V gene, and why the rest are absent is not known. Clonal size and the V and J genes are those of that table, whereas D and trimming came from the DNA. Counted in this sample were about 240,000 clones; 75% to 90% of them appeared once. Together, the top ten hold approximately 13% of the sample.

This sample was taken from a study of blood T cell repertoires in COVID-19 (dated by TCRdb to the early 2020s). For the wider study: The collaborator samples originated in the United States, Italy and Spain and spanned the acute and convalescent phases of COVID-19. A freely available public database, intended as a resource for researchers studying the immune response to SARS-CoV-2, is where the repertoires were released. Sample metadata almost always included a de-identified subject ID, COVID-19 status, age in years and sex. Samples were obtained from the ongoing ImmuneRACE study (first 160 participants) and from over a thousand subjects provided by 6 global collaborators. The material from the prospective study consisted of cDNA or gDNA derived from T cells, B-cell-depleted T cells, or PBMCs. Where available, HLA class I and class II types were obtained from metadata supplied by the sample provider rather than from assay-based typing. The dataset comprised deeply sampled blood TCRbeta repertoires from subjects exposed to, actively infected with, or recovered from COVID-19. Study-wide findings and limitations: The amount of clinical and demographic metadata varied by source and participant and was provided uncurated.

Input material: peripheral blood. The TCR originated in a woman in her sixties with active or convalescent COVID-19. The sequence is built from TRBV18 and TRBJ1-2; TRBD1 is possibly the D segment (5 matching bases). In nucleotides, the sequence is TGTGCCAGCTCACCAAACTATGGGGCCCTTAACTATGGCTACACCTTC. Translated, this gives CASSPNYGALNYGYTF. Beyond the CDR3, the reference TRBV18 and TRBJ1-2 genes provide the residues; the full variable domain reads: NAGVMQNPRHLVRRRGQEARLRCSPMKGHSHVYWYRQLPEEGLKFMVYLQKENIIDESGMPKERFSAEFPKEGPSILRIQQVVRGDSAAYFCASSPNYGALNYGYTFGSGTRLTVV.